This TCR beta chain was identified during a study of OX40 agonist ivuxolimab in advanced cancers. Findings and caveats of the study: Mean expanded clone counts were higher in CD8+ than CD4+ T cells. The specificity for antigen of the expanded peripheral T cells was not determined.

With respect to this clone: The antigen remains unidentified.

Sequencing was performed with immunoSEQ multiplex PCR; in TCRdb, only in-frame clones are kept and a portion is missing. The sample contains approximately 24,000 clones, around 85% of which appear only once. Material: CD4+ or CD8+ T cells sorted from blood, obtained in a trial of the OX40 agonist ivuxolimab. This TCR derives from an adult with an advanced solid tumor such as melanoma, head and neck, liver or kidney cancer.

The chain's CDR3 is CASSLRGLGTSRYEQYF. The CDR3 DNA reads TGTGCCAGCAGCTTAAGGGGTTTGGGGACTAGCAGGTACGAGCAGTACTTC. The chain carries TRBV11-2 and TRBJ2-7; 9 nucleotides match TRBD2. The CDR3 consists of 17 residues. Trimming took 2 bases from V and 4 from J; bases not matched to a gene: 12. Per germline, CDR1 SGHAT and CDR2 FQNNGV.